This T cell receptor (beta chain) comes out of a study of T cell responses to AZD1222 COVID-19 vaccine. Study findings and constraints: Among those given AZD1222, only five or six were seropositive at baseline. Vaccine-associated CD4 TCRs ranged over spike, dominating at 160-218 and 743-854. A mostly white British donor set with more females was recruited, and clonal diversity was possibly underestimated.

As for this clone: Its target is not known.

Clones were sequenced by immunoSEQ multiplex PCR, and TCRdb holds only the in-frame ones, with some missing. The table has 55,000 to 70,000 clones, 85% to 90% seen once; the top ten hold under 8.5%. The CDR3 has 14 amino acids. V was pared by 4 bases and J by 4 bases, with 13 bases between. Germline CDR1 and CDR2: MNHEY and SMNVEV (reference sequence). The clonotype comes from an adult in good health. Sequenced material: peripheral blood, taken on day 0 of AZD1222 vaccination. V gene TRBV27 combines with J gene TRBJ1-2; D is unresolved. The CDR3 DNA follows: TGTGCCAGCAGTTACAGAGACTATGGCTATGGCTACACCTTC. This gives the protein CASSYRDYGYGYTF.